The 3 T cell receptor beta chains reported below all come from one sample, sequenced in a study of cytomegalovirus exposure and HLA in healthy donors (dated by TCRdb to the late 2010s). Receptor libraries were prepared by the immunoSEQ multiplex PCR assay. TCRdb's version of the immuneACCESS table is confined to in-frame rearrangements and falls short of the full clone set. An unresolved V gene accounts for under half of the shortfall where checked; the remainder is of unknown origin. Present in this sample are some 140,000 clones, 70% to 90% of which were seen just once. The top ten clones comprise roughly 6.4% of the sample. The sequenced material came from PBMCs. The receptors come from a woman in her 30s in good health and CMV-seropositive.

The chain joins TRBV6-1 to TRBJ2-7; 9 bases are a match to TRBD2. With V trimmed by 4 bases and J by 7 bases, 5 bases remained unmatched. Germline V gene sequence: CDR1 MNHNS, CDR2 SASEGT. The CDR3 has 13 residues. CDR3 nucleotide sequence: TGTGCCAGCAGTGTTCTAAGCGGGAGGGAGCAGTACTTC. Translation gives CASSVLSGREQYF.

This chain connects TRBV7-8 to TRBJ2-3, with D unclear. Germline V gene lookup returns CDR1 SGHVS and CDR2 FQNEAQ. This CDR3 has 13 residues. The V gene lost 1 base and the J gene lost 6 bases, with 8 bases spanning the gap. CDR3 region: CASSLDLLDTQYF. The DNA for the CDR3 is TGTGCCAGCAGCTTAGATCTTCTGGATACGCAGTATTTT.

This chain joins TRBV15 and TRBJ1-1; D unresolved. Trimming removed 0 bases at V and 8 bases at J, with 10 bases between. The CDR3 is made up of 13 amino acids. Germline lookup yields CDR1 LNHNV and CDR2 YYDKDF (reference sequence). In DNA form, the CDR3 reads TGTGCCACCAGCAGAGAGCCCCGGGAAGAAGCTTTCTTT. Translation gives CATSREPREEAFF.